The T cell receptor (beta chain) under discussion was sequenced for a study of cytomegalovirus exposure and HLA in healthy donors. Germline CDR1 and CDR2: MNHNS and SASEGT. The CDR3 sequence is 14 residues long. The V gene lost 9 bases and the J gene lost 2 bases, with 16 bases spanning the gap. Overall study results and limits: TCR beta V segments were, for the most part, productive about 87% or about 30% of the time in an earlier analysis. Presence/absence analyses treated sequencing depth as roughly uniform across donors. There were some public TCRs occurring in many donors, but most TCR sequences were rare.

It was with 60 Vbeta and 13 Jbeta primers that the PCR ran. Sequencing was performed with immunoSEQ multiplex PCR; in TCRdb, only in-frame clones are kept and a portion is missing. The sample gives 170,000 or so clones, 75% to 85% of which show up once; 6% to 7.5% is in the top ten. A remark on this clone: Its antigen is unknown.

V is TRBV6-1 and J is TRBJ2-5, with TRBD2 as a possible D gene (5 bases). The receptor was isolated from a man under 40 in good health and CMV-seropositive. Sequencing used PBMCs. The CDR3 DNA sequence: TGTGCCAGTTCGACTGCGGGCAGACAAGAGACCCAGTACTTC. This sequence encodes CASSTAGRQETQYF.